Below are 27 T cell receptor beta chains sequenced from a single sample in a study of cytomegalovirus exposure and HLA in healthy donors. The PCR was carried out with 60 Vbeta primers and 13 Jbeta primers. Sequenced by immunoSEQ multiplex PCR; TCRdb stores in-frame clones only, minus some. The sample includes around 230,000 clones, approximately 85% of them seen just once. Source material: PBMCs. The receptor set was obtained from a girl aged 2 to 10 in good health and CMV-seronegative.

J is TRBJ2-5 and V is TRBV25-1; D may be TRBD1 (6 bases). V dropped 5 bases and J dropped 4 bases, with 11 bases sitting between them. The V gene's germline CDR1 is MGHDK and CDR2 SYGVNS. The CDR3 has 13 amino acids. CDR3 nucleotide sequence: TGTGCCAGCAGTCCAGGGGCGGTAGAGACCCAGTACTTC. The encoded protein is CASSPGAVETQYF.

The genes are TRBV10-2 and TRBJ2-1; no firm D call. CDR1 is WSHSY, CDR2 SAAADI, per germline. The CDR3 is 16 residues long. Trimming took 0 bases from V and 8 from J, leaving 17 bases between them. CDR3 in amino acids: CASSESPLWRADEQFF. The CDR3, as DNA: TGCGCCAGCAGTGAGTCCCCCCTCTGGAGAGCCGATGAGCAGTTCTTC.

This clone was detected only a few times. The chain is built from TRBV18 and TRBJ2-2; D possibly corresponds to TRBD2 (6 bases). With 10 bases removed from V and 8 bases from J, the gap between germline ends came to 23 bases. CDR1 is KGHSH and CDR2 is LQKENI in the germline V gene. The CDR3 runs to 15 residues. CDR3 coding DNA: TGTGCCACCTCCTACCCGGGACTCCGGTTGGGGGAGCTGTTTTTT. This encodes CATSYPGLRLGELFF.

The chain uses TRBV25-1 and TRBJ2-2, with 9 bases aligning to TRBD2. Germline V lookup: CDR1 MGHDK, CDR2 SYGVNS. The CDR3 spans 16 residues. Germline trimming cut 2 bases from V and 5 bases from J; bases unmatched to any gene: 6. The CDR3: CASSEGGSGRTGELFF. Here the CDR3 DNA reads TGTGCCAGCAGTGAAGGGGGTAGCGGGAGAACCGGGGAGCTGTTTTTT.

The chain couples TRBV6-1 to TRBJ1-5; 7 positions agree with TRBD1. The germline V gene has CDR1 MNHNS and CDR2 SASEGT. The CDR3 contains 14 residues. V shed 2 bases, J shed 6 bases, and the junction held 4 bases outside the gene matches. The CDR3 region has the DNA TGTGCCAGCAGTGAAAGGACAGGACGTCAGCCCCAGCATTTT. This gives the protein CASSERTGRQPQHF.

This clone has just a few counts. This chain links TRBV7-6 with TRBJ2-1; TRBD2 matches 11 bases. The CDR3 has 17 amino acids. The germline V gene has CDR1 SGHVS and CDR2 FNYEAQ. The V and J ends lost 5 bases and 5 bases, in that order; junction bases with no gene match: 11. CDR3 nucleotide sequence: TGTGCCAGCAGCCCGATCCAACTAGCGGGAGTGAACAATGAGCAGTTCTTC. Translated: CASSPIQLAGVNNEQFF.

This chain uses TRBV18 with TRBJ1-3, with no clear D. Germline lookup yields CDR1 KGHSH and CDR2 LQKENI. Trimming removed 6 bases at V and 6 bases at J, with 9 bases between. The length of the CDR3 is 12 residues. CDR3 loop: CASSPEENTIYF. The CDR3 DNA follows: TGTGCCAGCTCGCCTGAGGAAAACACCATATATTTT.

V and J are TRBV27 and TRBJ2-7, with D uncertain. This CDR3 has 13 amino acids. Trimming shortened V by 5 bases and J by 4 bases, and 12 bases separated the two germline ends. Germline V gene lookup returns CDR1 MNHEY and CDR2 SMNVEV (reference sequence). The CDR3 sequence: CASSPLVFYEQYF. DNA for the CDR3: TGTGCCAGCAGTCCACTTGTGTTTTACGAGCAGTACTTC.

This clone came up a few times. The V and J genes are TRBV21-1 and TRBJ2-5; whether TRBD1, the table's D call, matches the DNA was not checked. TRBV21-1 is listed as a pseudogene. There are 15 residues in the CDR3. CDR3 in amino acids: CASSKNTLHKETQYF. CDR3 DNA: TGTGCCAGCAGCAAAAATACCCTGCACAAAGAGACCCAGTACTTC.

V usage is TRBV7-8 and J usage is TRBJ1-2; 9 positions agree with TRBD1. CDR1 and CDR2 (germline): SGHVS, FQNEAQ. The CDR3 extends over 15 amino acids. The junction had 12 bases not matched to a gene; V was cut back by 5 bases and J by 8 bases. The CDR3 DNA is TGTGCCAGCAGCACCGACAGGGGGGGCGATAGCGGCTACACCTTC. It encodes CASSTDRGGDSGYTF.

This rearrangement joins TRBV6-6 to TRBJ2-7; TRBD2 is a possible D gene (5 bases). V shed 4 bases and J shed 3 bases, with 13 bases lying between them. This CDR3 has 14 amino acids. Per germline, CDR1 MNHNY and CDR2 SVGAGI (reference sequence). CDR3: CASSFDPRGYEQYF. In DNA, the CDR3 is TGTGCCAGCAGTTTTGACCCCCGGGGCTACGAGCAGTACTTC.

Points on this clone: The same CDR3 can be traced to other DNA sequences in this sample. The J gene is TRBJ2-7, the V gene TRBV27, with TRBD1 matching 9 bases. The CDR3 sequence is 14 residues long. V was clipped by 5 bases and J by 2 bases; unmatched bases: 4. The germline CDR1 and CDR2 sequences are MNHEY and SMNVEV (reference sequence). The CDR3 spells CASSPGQGTYEQYF. The DNA for the CDR3 is TGTGCCAGCAGTCCCGGACAGGGGACCTACGAGCAGTACTTC.

The genes are TRBV19 and TRBJ2-3, with TRBD1 identical over 9 bases. This CDR3 is 15 amino acids long. Germline CDR1 is LNHDA and CDR2 is SQIVND (reference sequence). Unmatched junction bases numbered 10, after V lost 9 bases and J lost 3 bases. CDR3 nucleotide sequence: TGTGCCAGCGGGATCGGACAGGGGAGAACAGATACGCAGTATTTT. This encodes CASGIGQGRTDTQYF.

The chain carries TRBV4-1 and TRBJ1-6, with D possibly TRBD1 on 6 matching bases. V lost 1 base and J lost 9, with 13 bases in between. The CDR3 spans 15 residues. Germline CDR1 is MGHRA and CDR2 is YSYEKL. CDR3 sequence: CASSQVGGRGSPLHF. DNA for the CDR3: TGCGCCAGCAGCCAAGTGGGGGGGCGAGGTTCACCCCTCCACTTT.

As DNA, the CDR3 is TGTGCCAGCAGTCCACAGAGTCTGAACACCGGGGAGCTGTTTTTT. This codes for CASSPQSLNTGELFF. The chain uses TRBV7-9 and TRBJ2-2; D call uncertain. The V gene lost 6 bases and the J gene lost 1 base, with 12 bases spanning the gap. There are 15 residues in the CDR3. Germline V gene data show CDR1 as SEHNR and CDR2 as FQNEAQ (reference sequence).

The chain has TRBV18 and TRBJ1-5; D might be TRBD1 (6 bases). Trimming took 1 base from V and 7 from J, leaving 26 bases between them. The CDR3 contains 19 residues. Germline CDR1 KGHSH, CDR2 LQKENI. In nucleotides, the CDR3 is TGTGCCAGCTCACCACAGCCTACAGGGATCGGAACTCAGGGACAGCCCCAGCATTTT. This sequence encodes CASSPQPTGIGTQGQPQHF.

This chain uses TRBV7-6 with TRBJ2-1, with unresolved D. Per germline, CDR1 SGHVS and CDR2 FNYEAQ. This CDR3 comprises 12 residues. V was trimmed by 3 bases and J by 8 bases, leaving 8 bases between them. CDR3 coding DNA: TGTGCCAGCAGCTTCGGGTGGGATGAGCAGTTCTTC. Its translation is CASSFGWDEQFF. The whole variable domain, remainder taken from reference TRBV7-6 and TRBJ2-1, is GAGVSQSPRYKVTKRGQDVALRCDPISGHVSLYWYRQALGQGPEFLTYFNYEAQQDKSGLPNDRFSAERPEGSISTLTIQRTEQRDSAMYRCASSFGWDEQFFGPGTRLTVL.

The chain recombines TRBV7-9 with TRBJ2-3, with 9 positions matching TRBD1. Germline CDR1 reads SEHNR; CDR2 reads FQNEAQ (reference sequence). CDR3 length equals 15 residues. The J segment lost 4 bases and the V segment lost 5 bases, leaving 7 bases of the junction unmatched. The CDR3 DNA follows: TGTGCCAGCAGCCCCGGGGACAGGGCTTCAGATACGCAGTATTTT. It translates to CASSPGDRASDTQYF.

V gene TRBV5-1 combines with J gene TRBJ2-3; TRBD2 agrees at 14 bases. The CDR3 is 17 amino acids. The V gene's germline CDR1 is SGHRS and CDR2 YFSETQ. J gave up 0 bases and V 5 bases, and 5 bases lay outside the gene matches. As DNA, the CDR3 is TGCGCCAGCAGGACTAGCGGGAGGGTTGCTAGCACAGATACGCAGTATTTT. Protein sequence: CASRTSGRVASTDTQYF.

The V call is TRBV6-6, the J call TRBJ2-6; D is perhaps TRBD1 (5 bases). The CDR3 has 15 residues. V lost 10 bases to trimming and J lost 0 bases, with 13 bases between them. Per the germline V gene, CDR1 is MNHNY and CDR2 is SVGAGI (reference sequence). This CDR3 is CATVGRPSGANVLTF. The CDR3 coding sequence is TGTGCCACCGTGGGGCGGCCCTCTGGGGCCAACGTCCTGACTTTC.

This chain joins TRBV20-1 and TRBJ2-5; the match to TRBD1 covers 8 bases. CDR1 and CDR2 (germline): DFQATT, SNEGSKA (reference sequence). V was pared by 4 bases and J by 5 bases, with 0 bases of the junction left unmatched. This CDR3 has 11 residues. This chain's CDR3 is CSANRGETQYF. CDR3 in DNA: TGCAGTGCTAACAGGGGGGAGACCCAGTACTTC.

The rearrangement uses TRBV6-5 and TRBJ2-1; D call uncertain. The CDR3 covers 13 residues. Trimming took 4 bases from V and 4 from J, leaving 8 bases between them. Per germline, CDR1 MNHEY and CDR2 SVGAGI. This CDR3 is CASSSGRYNEQFF. The CDR3 DNA is TGTGCCAGCAGTTCAGGCCGTTACAATGAGCAGTTCTTC.

The gene calls are TRBV6-1 and TRBJ1-6, with 8 bases that match TRBD1. The CDR3 length is 15 residues. Germline V gives CDR1 MNHNS, CDR2 SASEGT. V trimming: 3 bases; J trimming: 7 bases; junction bases outside the gene matches: 5. This chain's CDR3 is CASSELTGENSPLHF. The CDR3 coding sequence is TGTGCCAGCAGTGAGTTGACAGGGGAAAATTCACCCCTCCACTTT.

The genes are TRBV9 and TRBJ2-3, with a tentative D call TRBD2 (5 bases). There are 15 residues in the CDR3. Germline CDR1 SGDLS, CDR2 YYNGEE. The V end was cut by 0 bases, the J end by 2 bases, with 10 bases between. This CDR3 reads CASSVGTFYTDTQYF. The CDR3 coding sequence is TGTGCCAGCAGCGTAGGGACTTTTTACACAGATACGCAGTATTTT.

This chain joins TRBV2 and TRBJ2-7; 11 positions agree with TRBD2. CDR3 length equals 16 residues. The germline CDR1 and CDR2 sequences are SNHLY and FYNNEI. The junction had 10 bases not matched to a gene; V was cut back by 7 bases and J by 2 bases. In DNA form, the CDR3 reads TGTGCCAGCAATCGACTAGCGGGGTACAGGGCCTACGAGCAGTACTTC. It translates to CASNRLAGYRAYEQYF.

The rearrangement joins TRBV19 to TRBJ2-3; D might be TRBD2 (6 bases). CDR1 and CDR2 (germline): LNHDA, SQIVND (reference sequence). V was trimmed by 8 bases and J by 5 bases, leaving 11 bases between them. This CDR3 contains 12 residues. The CDR3 is CASSRGGDTQYF. For the CDR3, the DNA is TGTGCCAGTTCGCGGGGCGGAGATACGCAGTATTTT.

This chain connects TRBV23-1 to TRBJ1-1, with D unresolved. TRBV23-1 is assigned to the ORF class and has an uncertain function. The CDR3 is made up of 18 amino acids. V gave up 8 bases and J gave up 4 bases, with 29 bases separating them. DNA of the CDR3: TGCGCCAGCGTCAAACTTGGAGCCATGGACGGGGAGGGCACTGAAGCTTTCTTT. The encoded protein is CASVKLGAMDGEGTEAFF.